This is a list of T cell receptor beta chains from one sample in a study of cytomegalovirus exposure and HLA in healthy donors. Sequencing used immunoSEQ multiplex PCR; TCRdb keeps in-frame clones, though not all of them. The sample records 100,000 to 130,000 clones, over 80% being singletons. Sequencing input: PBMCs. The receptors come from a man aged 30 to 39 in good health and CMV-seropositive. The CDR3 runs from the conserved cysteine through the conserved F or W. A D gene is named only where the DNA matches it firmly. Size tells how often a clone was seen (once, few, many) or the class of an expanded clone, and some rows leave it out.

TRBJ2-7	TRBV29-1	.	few	CSVLSETVSYEQYF	TGCAGCGTTCTCTCCGAGACAGTCTCCTACGAGCAGTACTTC
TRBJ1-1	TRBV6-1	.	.	CASSDLTGRLNTEAFF	TGTGCCAGCAGTGACCTGACAGGACGATTGAACACTGAAGCTTTCTTT
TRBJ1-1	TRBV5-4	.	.	CASSLGGLMNTEAFF	TGTGCCAGCAGCTTAGGAGGGCTTATGAACACTGAAGCTTTCTTT
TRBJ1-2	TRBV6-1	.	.	CASSFMTEYGYTF	TGTGCCAGCAGTTTTATGACGGAGTATGGCTACACCTTC
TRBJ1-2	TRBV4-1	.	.	CASSLLQAEGYTF	TGCGCCAGCAGCCTACTACAGGCGGAAGGCTACACCTTC
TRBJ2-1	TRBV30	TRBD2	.	CACRGLAGGAIYNEQFF	TGTGCCTGCCGGGGACTAGCGGGGGGGGCAATATACAATGAGCAGTTCTTC
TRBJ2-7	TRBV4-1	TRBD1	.	CASSQGLGGRGEQYF	TGCGCCAGCAGCCAGGGTCTAGGGGGCAGGGGCGAGCAGTACTTC
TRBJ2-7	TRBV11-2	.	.	CASSLGGPSEQYF	TGTGCCAGCAGCTTGGGGGGGCCCTCCGAGCAGTACTTC
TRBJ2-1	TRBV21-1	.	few	CASSVYSSYNEQFF	TGTGCCAGCAGCGTGTATAGCTCCTACAATGAGCAGTTCTTC
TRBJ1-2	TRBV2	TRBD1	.	CASSVEGQLNYGYTF	TGTGCCAGCAGTGTAGAGGGACAGCTTAACTATGGCTACACCTTC
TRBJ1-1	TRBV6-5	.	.	CASSYAPPGTEAFF	TGTGCCAGCAGTTACGCGCCTCCGGGGACTGAAGCTTTCTTT
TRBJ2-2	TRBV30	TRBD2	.	CAWVPSRAGETGELFF	TGTGCCTGGGTCCCCTCCCGAGCGGGGGAAACCGGGGAGCTGTTTTTT
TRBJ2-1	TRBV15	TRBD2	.	CATSRTSGGDYYNEQFF	TGTGCCACCAGCCGGACTAGCGGGGGGGATTACTACAATGAGCAGTTCTTC
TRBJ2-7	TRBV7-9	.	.	CSSSPTGKNEQYF	TGTTCCAGCAGCCCAACAGGGAAAAACGAGCAGTACTTC
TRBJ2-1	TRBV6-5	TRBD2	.	CASSISGGSYNEQFF	TGTGCCAGCAGTATTAGCGGGGGGTCCTACAATGAGCAGTTCTTC
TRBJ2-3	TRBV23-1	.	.	CASRRDCRPTDTQYF	TGCGCCAGCAGACGGGACTGTCGCCCCACAGATACGCAGTATTTT
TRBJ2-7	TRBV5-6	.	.	CASSLYYEQYF	TGTGCCAGCAGCTTGTACTACGAGCAGTACTTC
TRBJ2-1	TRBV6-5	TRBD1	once	CASFNRGLLKDEQFF	TGTGCCAGCTTTAACAGGGGTCTCCTAAAGGATGAGCAGTTCTTC
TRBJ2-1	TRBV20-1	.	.	CSARANNEQFF	TGCAGTGCTAGAGCTAACAATGAGCAGTTCTTC
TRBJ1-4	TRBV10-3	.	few	CATRAATATNEKLFF	TGTGCCACACGGGCCGCGACAGCCACGAATGAAAAACTGTTTTTT
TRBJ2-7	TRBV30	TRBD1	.	CAWSIGTGAYEQYF	TGTGCCTGGAGTATTGGGACAGGGGCCTACGAGCAGTACTTC
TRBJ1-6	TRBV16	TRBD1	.	CASSQAGGDSPLHF	TGTGCCAGCAGCCAGGCAGGGGGCGATTCACCCCTCCACTTT
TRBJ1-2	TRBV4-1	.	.	CASSQEESNYGYTF	TGCGCCAGCAGCCAAGAAGAGAGTAACTATGGCTACACCTTC
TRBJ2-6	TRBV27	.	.	CASSSWSSGANGLTF	TGTGCCAGCAGTTCGTGGAGCTCTGGGGCCAACGGCCTGACTTTC
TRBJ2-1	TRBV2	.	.	CASSYLDSDNEQFF	TGTGCCAGCAGTTACCTCGACTCGGACAATGAGCAGTTCTTC
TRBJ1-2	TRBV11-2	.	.	CASSTATGGYGYTF	TGTGCCAGCAGCACCGCGACAGGAGGCTATGGCTACACCTTC
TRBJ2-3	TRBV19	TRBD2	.	CATTSGDSNTQYF	TGTGCCACCACTAGCGGGGACTCAAATACGCAGTATTTT
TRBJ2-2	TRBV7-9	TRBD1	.	CASSLVTRQGRRNTGELFF	TGTGCCAGCAGCTTAGTGACGCGACAGGGGAGAAGAAACACCGGGGAGCTGTTTTTT
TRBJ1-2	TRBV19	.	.	CASSIAEGPGYGYTF	TGTGCCAGTAGTATTGCGGAGGGGCCTGGCTATGGCTACACCTTC
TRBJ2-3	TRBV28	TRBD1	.	CASIAPGQGSTDTQYF	TGTGCCAGCATTGCACCCGGACAGGGGAGCACAGATACGCAGTATTTT
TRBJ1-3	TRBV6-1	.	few	CASSEGVTGSGNTIYF	TGTGCCAGCAGTGAAGGGGTTACAGGCTCTGGAAACACCATATATTTT
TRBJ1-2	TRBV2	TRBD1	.	CASSEVDRDGGYTF	TGTGCCAGCAGTGAAGTTGACAGGGATGGGGGCTACACCTTC
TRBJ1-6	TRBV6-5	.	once	CASSLGSYNSPLHF	TGTGCCAGCAGTTTAGGGAGCTATAATTCACCCCTCCACTTT
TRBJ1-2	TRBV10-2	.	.	CASSVTNNYGYTF	TGCGCCAGCAGTGTGACAAATAACTATGGCTACACCTTC
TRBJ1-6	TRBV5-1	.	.	CASSLSGDSPLHF	TGCGCCAGCAGCTTATCAGGGGATTCACCCCTCCACTTT
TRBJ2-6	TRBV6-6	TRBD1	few	CASSQRQGPGANGLTF	TGTGCCAGCAGTCAGCGACAGGGTCCTGGGGCCAACGGCCTGACTTTC
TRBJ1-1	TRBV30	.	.	CAWSSGVTEAFF	TGTGCCTGGAGTTCAGGGGTCACTGAAGCTTTCTTT
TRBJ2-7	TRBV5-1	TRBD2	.	CASSLVPTSGGNEQYF	TGCGCCAGCAGCTTGGTCCCGACTAGCGGGGGCAACGAGCAGTACTTC
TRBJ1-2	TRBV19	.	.	CASAGPGASYGYTF	TGTGCCAGTGCCGGGCCAGGGGCGAGCTATGGCTACACCTTC
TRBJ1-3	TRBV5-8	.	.	CASSGLQGLGDTIYF	TGTGCCAGCAGCGGTCTACAGGGTCTCGGAGACACCATATATTTT
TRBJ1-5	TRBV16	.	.	CASSQSGQPQHF	TGTGCCAGCAGCCAATCGGGCCAGCCCCAGCATTTT
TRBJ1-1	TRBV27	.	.	CASRLSSQGNTEAFF	TGTGCCAGCAGATTAAGTAGTCAGGGGAATACTGAAGCTTTCTTT
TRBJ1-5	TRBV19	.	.	CASRFSDTPQPQHF	TGTGCCAGTCGGTTCTCGGACACCCCTCAGCCCCAGCATTTT
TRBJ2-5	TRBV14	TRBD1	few	CASSQGQGPIETQYF	TGTGCCAGCAGCCAAGGACAGGGTCCGATAGAGACCCAGTACTTC
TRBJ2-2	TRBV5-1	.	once	CASISNTGELFF	TGCGCCAGTATCAGTAACACCGGGGAGCTGTTTTTT
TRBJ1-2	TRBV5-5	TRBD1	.	CASSGLDRGRDGYTF	TGTGCCAGCAGCGGGCTCGACAGGGGAAGGGATGGCTACACCTTC
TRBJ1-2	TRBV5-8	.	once	CASRIGVSYGYTF	TGTGCCAGCAGGATCGGGGTTAGCTATGGCTACACCTTC
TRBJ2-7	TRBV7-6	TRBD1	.	CASSRWDSTRSYEQYF	TGTGCCAGCAGCCGGTGGGACAGCACACGATCCTACGAGCAGTACTTC
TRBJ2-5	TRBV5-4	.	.	CASSLKGWETQYF	TGTGCCAGCAGCTTGAAGGGGTGGGAGACCCAGTACTTC
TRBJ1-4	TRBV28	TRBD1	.	CASSLPTGVGEKLFF	TGTGCCAGCAGTTTGCCCACAGGGGTTGGGGAAAAACTGTTTTTT
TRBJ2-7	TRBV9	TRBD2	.	CASSESERGGSYEQYF	TGTGCCAGCAGCGAGTCCGAGCGGGGGGGTTCCTACGAGCAGTACTTC
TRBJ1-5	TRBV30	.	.	CAWAAQGIEPQHF	TGTGCCTGGGCAGCCCAGGGGATAGAGCCCCAGCATTTT
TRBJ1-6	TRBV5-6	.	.	CASNATRLWNSPLHF	TGTGCCAGCAACGCCACCCGGTTGTGGAATTCACCCCTCCACTTT
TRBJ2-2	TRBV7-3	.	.	CASSLAEGAGELFF	TGTGCCAGCAGCTTAGCGGAGGGCGCCGGGGAGCTGTTTTTT
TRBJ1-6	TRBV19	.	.	CASSGSGTYNSPLHF	TGTGCCAGTAGTGGATCAGGAACCTATAATTCACCCCTCCACTTT
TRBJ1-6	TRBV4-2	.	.	CASSQKAGGSSYNSPLHF	TGTGCCAGCAGCCAAAAGGCGGGAGGTAGCTCCTATAATTCACCCCTCCACTTT
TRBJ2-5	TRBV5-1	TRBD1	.	CASSSTSGTAKETQYF	TGCGCCAGCAGCTCGACATCCGGGACAGCAAAAGAGACCCAGTACTTC
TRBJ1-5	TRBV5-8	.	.	CASSFAGRSLSNQPQHF	TGTGCCAGCAGCTTTGCAGGGCGGTCGTTAAGCAATCAGCCCCAGCATTTT